A single sample gave rise to the 28 T cell receptor beta chains below, sequenced in a study of T cells in localized non-small cell lung cancer. Libraries were prepared by immunoSEQ multiplex PCR; TCRdb keeps only in-frame clonotypes and omits some of them. The sample lists 21,000 or so clones, roughly 90% occurring once. The source was peripheral blood mononuclear cells, collected before any cancer treatment. The receptors shown here come from a male donor at least 60 years old with stage II lung adenocarcinoma.

V gene TRBV5-1 combines with J gene TRBJ2-1, with TRBD2 matching over 8 bases. CDR3 length: 16 amino acids. CDR1 is SGHRS and CDR2 is YFSETQ in the germline V gene. After removal of 0 bases from V and 1 base from J, the junction contained 3 bases not matched to a gene. The CDR3 sequence is CASSLVAGGSYNEQFF. CDR3 coding DNA: TGCGCCAGCAGCTTGGTCGCGGGAGGTTCCTACAATGAGCAGTTCTTC.

V usage is TRBV29-1 and J usage is TRBJ2-7; TRBD2 matches 9 bases. Germline values: CDR1 SQVTM, CDR2 ANQGSEA. The junction had 7 bases not matched to a gene; V was cut back by 6 bases and J by 1 base. The length of the CDR3 is 14 residues. This chain's CDR3 is CSVLMAGGSYEQYF. The CDR3 bases are TGCAGCGTCCTCATGGCGGGAGGGTCCTACGAGCAGTACTTC.

The chain has TRBV28 and TRBJ1-3; D remains unclear. The CDR3 totals 14 residues. Germline CDR1 and CDR2: MDHEN and SYDVKM. The V end was cut by 3 bases, the J end by 7 bases, with 13 bases between. DNA of the CDR3: TGTGCCAGCAGTTTGGGTGATGTGGTGAACACCATATATTTT. Its translation: CASSLGDVVNTIYF.

The chain has TRBV14 and TRBJ2-2, with TRBD2 as a possible D gene (7 bases). Trimming left V 4 bases short and J 5 bases short, with 14 bases between. CDR1 is SGHDN, CDR2 FVKESK, per germline. The CDR3 contains 15 residues. CDR3 nucleotides: TGTGCCAGCAGCCCTTGGACAGCGGGAACCGGGGAGCTGTTTTTT. Protein: CASSPWTAGTGELFF.

J is TRBJ2-2 and V is TRBV28; 10 bases match TRBD1. The germline V gene encodes CDR1 MDHEN and CDR2 SYDVKM. The CDR3 consists of 15 residues. Losses at the gene ends were 6 bases for V and 6 bases for J; bases not matched to a gene: 7. DNA of the CDR3: TGTGCCAGCAGCTCGACAGGGGGCAAGGCCGGGGAGCTGTTTTTT. This gives the protein CASSSTGGKAGELFF.

This chain uses TRBV29-1 with TRBJ1-3; D is unclear. Trimming stripped 5 bases from V and 2 bases from J, with 7 bases between. Germline V lookup: CDR1 SQVTM, CDR2 ANQGSEA. CDR3 size: 12 residues. The CDR3 DNA follows: TGCAGCGTTCGCGATACTGGAAACACCATATATTTT. Translated, it gives CSVRDTGNTIYF.

In DNA form, the CDR3 reads TGTGCCAGCAGTAGGGAGGGACTAGCTCAAACCAATGAGCAGTTCTTC. Translating gives CASSREGLAQTNEQFF. The J gene is TRBJ2-1, the V gene TRBV7-9; the match to TRBD2 covers 9 bases. V dropped 6 bases and J dropped 6; count of bases not matched to a gene: 12. Germline loops: CDR1 SEHNR, CDR2 FQNEAQ (reference sequence). The CDR3 extends over 16 amino acids. Based on the CDR3 plus reference TRBV7-9 and TRBJ2-1, the full variable domain is DTGVSQNPRHKITKRGQNVTFRCDPISEHNRLYWYRQTLGQGPEFLTYFQNEAQLEKSRLLSDRFSAERPKGSFSTLEIQRTEQGDSAMYLCASSREGLAQTNEQFFGPGTRLTVL.

A single count supports this clone. V is TRBV19 and J is TRBJ2-2; 12 bases match TRBD2. The V segment lost 5 bases and the J segment 6 bases; nucleotides outside the gene matches: 10. The CDR3 sequence is 17 residues long. Per the germline V gene, CDR1 is LNHDA and CDR2 is SQIVND (reference sequence). In DNA, the CDR3 is TGTGCCAGTAGTCGACCTCTAGCGGGAGGGTCGGCCGGGGAGCTGTTTTTT. Its protein is CASSRPLAGGSAGELFF.

J is TRBJ1-5 and V is TRBV6-6; a weak D match, TRBD1 (5 bases). The V end lost 7 bases, the J end lost 5 bases, and 15 bases lay between the germline ends. Germline CDR1 MNHNY, CDR2 SVGAGI (reference sequence). This CDR3 comprises 14 residues. CDR3 DNA: TGTGCCAGCACCTCGTGGGGGACTTATCAGCCCCAGCATTTT. Its translation: CASTSWGTYQPQHF.

This chain connects TRBV6-1 to TRBJ1-1; D possibly corresponds to TRBD1 (6 bases). CDR3 length: 14 residues. The germline gives CDR1 MNHNS, CDR2 SASEGT. The V end lost 4 bases, the J end lost 2 bases, and 11 bases lay between the germline ends. The CDR3 nucleotides are TGTGCCAGCAGTGCGGACAGAATAAACACTGAAGCTTTCTTT. Translation gives CASSADRINTEAFF.

The CDR3 nucleotides read TGCGCCAGCAGCCAACAGACGGACACTGAAGCTTTCTTT. Its translation is CASSQQTDTEAFF. The chain uses TRBV5-1 and TRBJ1-1; D remains ambiguous. Germline V CDR1 and CDR2: SGHRS, YFSETQ. Trimming stripped 4 bases from V and 3 bases from J, with 10 bases between. This CDR3 spans 13 amino acids.

V gene TRBV14 combines with J gene TRBJ2-1, with D tentatively TRBD2 (5 bases). The CDR3 spans 16 residues. V was pared by 0 bases and J by 9 bases, with 18 bases between. Germline CDR1 reads SGHDN; CDR2 reads FVKESK. CDR3: CASSQDAPLGGLEQFF. The DNA of the CDR3 is TGTGCCAGCAGCCAAGATGCGCCACTAGGTGGGCTTGAGCAGTTCTTC.

This clone has a single count. V is TRBV10-3 and J is TRBJ1-5, with TRBD1 identical over 7 bases. Germline CDR1 reads ENHRY; CDR2 reads SYGVKD. V shed 0 bases and J 4 bases; nucleotides not matched to a gene: 12. The CDR3 sequence is 18 residues long. The DNA of the CDR3 is TGTGCCATCAGTGAGTCAGGGGGGTCACAGGGGTGGAATCAGCCCCAGCATTTT. This gives the protein CAISESGGSQGWNQPQHF.

The gene calls are TRBV13 and TRBJ2-5, with 8 bases fitting TRBD1. The germline CDR1 and CDR2 sequences are PRHDT and FYEKMQ (reference sequence). Trimming removed 5 bases from V and 5 bases from J; junction bases left unmatched: 10. This CDR3 region has 15 residues. CDR3 nucleotide sequence: TGTGCCAGCAGCCCCCCCGACAGGGGCCGGGAGACCCAGTACTTC. This encodes CASSPPDRGRETQYF.

The chain employs TRBV5-4 and TRBJ2-1; possibly TRBD1 or TRBD2 for D (5 bases each). Germline loops: CDR1 SGHNT, CDR2 YYREEE (reference sequence). V was pared by 3 bases and J by 7 bases, with 20 bases between. The length of the CDR3 is 16 residues. CDR3 sequence (DNA): TGTGCCAGCAGCTCCCAAAGCGGATCGGGGCCTAATGAGCAGTTCTTC. It encodes CASSSQSGSGPNEQFF.

The chain has TRBV11-2 and TRBJ2-1, with D possibly matching TRBD1 (5 bases). This CDR3 region has 13 residues. The germline V gene has CDR1 SGHAT and CDR2 FQNNGV. Trimming removed 6 bases at V and 10 bases at J, with 16 bases between. The DNA for the CDR3 is TGTGCCAGCAGTATTGGGGCCAGATGGGAGCAGTTCTTC. Its translation is CASSIGARWEQFF.

This rearrangement joins TRBV10-2 to TRBJ2-2, with unresolved D. V was shortened by 5 bases and J by 5 bases, with 12 bases between the two germline ends. This CDR3 comprises 14 residues. Germline V lookup: CDR1 WSHSY, CDR2 SAAADI. The CDR3 DNA reads as TGCGCCAGCAGTCCCCAGACTCCAACCGGGGAGCTGTTTTTT. Translation: CASSPQTPTGELFF.

This clone was seen only a few times. V and J are TRBV11-2 and TRBJ2-1; maybe TRBD1 (6 bases). V gave up 0 bases and J gave up 8 bases, with 11 bases separating them. CDR3 length equals 14 residues. Germline loops: CDR1 SGHAT, CDR2 FQNNGV. CDR3 residues: CASSLDVRTDEQFF. In DNA, the CDR3 is TGTGCCAGCAGCTTAGATGTTAGGACAGATGAGCAGTTCTTC.

The chain uses TRBV9 and TRBJ1-1; D is unclear. V lost 4 bases to trimming and J lost 5 bases, with 9 bases between them. Looked up from germline, CDR1 is SGDLS and CDR2 is YYNGEE. CDR3 length: 12 amino acids. CDR3: CASSPRRTEAFF. CDR3 DNA: TGTGCCAGCAGCCCGAGGAGGACTGAAGCTTTCTTT.

The rearrangement joins TRBV5-4 to TRBJ1-4; D is undetermined. From germline, CDR1 is SGHNT and CDR2 YYREEE (reference sequence). This CDR3 is built from 14 residues. V was trimmed by 6 bases and J by 3 bases, leaving 12 bases between them. The CDR3 loop is CASTPFPSNEKLFF. The CDR3 DNA reads TGTGCCAGCACGCCTTTTCCTTCTAATGAAAAACTGTTTTTT.

CDR3 nucleotides: TGTGCCAGCAGCGCCTTAGGACTAGCGGGGGCCTTAGATACGCAGTATTTT. Protein product: CASSALGLAGALDTQYF. This chain joins TRBV11-2 and TRBJ2-3; TRBD2 aligns across 13 bases. The CDR3 contains 17 residues. Trimming took 5 bases from V and 5 from J; bases not matched to a gene: 10. Germline CDR1 is SGHAT and CDR2 is FQNNGV.

This clone was seen once. The V call is TRBV6-6, the J call TRBJ1-4, with TRBD1 matching over 8 bases. V dropped 2 bases and J dropped 8; count of bases not matched to a gene: 10. Germline CDR1 is MNHNY and CDR2 is SVGAGI (reference sequence). The CDR3 is made up of 16 amino acids. The CDR3 is CASSYGQGRTFEKLFF. CDR3 nucleotide sequence: TGTGCCAGCAGTTACGGACAGGGCCGTACATTCGAAAAACTGTTTTTT.

The rearrangement links TRBV28 to TRBJ1-5; D gene ambiguous. This CDR3 comprises 13 residues. Germline V gene data show CDR1 as MDHEN and CDR2 as SYDVKM. CDR3 loop: CSTGPSGNQPQHF. The CDR3 DNA sequence: TGTTCCACCGGCCCGTCGGGCAATCAGCCCCAGCATTTT.

The chain is built from TRBV10-3 and TRBJ1-2; TRBD1 is a possible D gene (5 bases). This CDR3 spans 12 amino acids. Trimming pared 7 bases from V and 5 bases from J, leaving 11 bases between. Germline V CDR1 and CDR2: ENHRY, SYGVKD. The CDR3 coding sequence is TGTGCCATCACTGGGGGAGAGTATGGCTACACCTTC. Translating it yields CAITGGEYGYTF.

CDR3 nucleotides: TGTGCCAGCAGCTTGTGGCTAGCGGGCACAGATACGCAGTATTTT. Its protein product is CASSLWLAGTDTQYF. The chain employs TRBV5-4 and TRBJ2-3; 7 nucleotides match TRBD2. The CDR3 runs to 15 residues. Germline V gene sequence: CDR1 SGHNT, CDR2 YYREEE (reference sequence). Losses at the gene ends were 1 base for V and 1 base for J; bases not matched to a gene: 3.

This chain joins TRBV18 and TRBJ2-7, with a possible D match to TRBD2 (6 bases). The CDR3 is 15 residues long. Germline assignment: CDR1 KGHSH and CDR2 LQKENI. V was trimmed by 5 bases and J by 2 bases, leaving 16 bases between them. CDR3 residues: CASSDLRGNPYEQYF. CDR3 DNA sequence: TGTGCCAGCTCAGACCTACGCGGGAACCCCTACGAGCAGTACTTC.

The chain links TRBV11-2 to TRBJ2-3; 13 positions match TRBD2. The CDR3 contains 18 residues. Germline assignment: CDR1 SGHAT and CDR2 FQNNGV. Unmatched junction bases numbered 11, after V lost 4 bases and J lost 4 bases. This CDR3 reads CASSSRTSGRLVADTQYF. The CDR3 region has the DNA TGTGCCAGCAGCTCCCGGACTAGCGGGAGACTGGTGGCAGATACGCAGTATTTT.

The V gene is TRBV10-2, the J gene TRBJ2-3, with D possibly matching TRBD1 (5 bases). The germline gives CDR1 WSHSY, CDR2 SAAADI. The ends were cut back, 6 bases at V and 5 bases at J, with 15 bases in the middle. This CDR3 has 14 amino acids. CDR3 DNA: TGCGCCAGCAGGTGGGGCAGGCTGGTAGATACGCAGTATTTT. Protein product: CASRWGRLVDTQYF.